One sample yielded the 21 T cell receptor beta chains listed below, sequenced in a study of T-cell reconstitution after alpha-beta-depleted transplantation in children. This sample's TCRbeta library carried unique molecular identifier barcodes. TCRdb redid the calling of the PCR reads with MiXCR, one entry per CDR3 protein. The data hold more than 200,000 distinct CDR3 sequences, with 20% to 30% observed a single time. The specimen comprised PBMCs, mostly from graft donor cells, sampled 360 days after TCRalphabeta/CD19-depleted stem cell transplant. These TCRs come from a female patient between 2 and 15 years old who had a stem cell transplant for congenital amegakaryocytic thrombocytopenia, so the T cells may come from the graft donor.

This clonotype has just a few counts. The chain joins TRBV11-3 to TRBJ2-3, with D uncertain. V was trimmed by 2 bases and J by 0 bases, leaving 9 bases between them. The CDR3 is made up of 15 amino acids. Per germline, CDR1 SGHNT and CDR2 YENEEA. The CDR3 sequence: CASSLMAKSTDTQYF. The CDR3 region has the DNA TGTGCCAGCAGCTTAATGGCGAAGAGCACAGATACGCAGTATTTT.

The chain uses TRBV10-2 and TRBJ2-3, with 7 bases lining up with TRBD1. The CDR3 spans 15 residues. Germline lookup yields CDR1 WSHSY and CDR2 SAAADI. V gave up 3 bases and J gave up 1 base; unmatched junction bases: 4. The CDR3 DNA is TGCGCCAGCAGTGATAGGGGGCCTCGCACAGATACGCAGTATTTT. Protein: CASSDRGPRTDTQYF.

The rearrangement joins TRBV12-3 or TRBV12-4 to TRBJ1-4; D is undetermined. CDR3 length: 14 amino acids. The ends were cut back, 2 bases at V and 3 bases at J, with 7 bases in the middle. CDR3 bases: TGTGCCAGCAGTTTAAAGTCAGCTAATGAAAAACTGTTTTTT. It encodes CASSLKSANEKLFF.

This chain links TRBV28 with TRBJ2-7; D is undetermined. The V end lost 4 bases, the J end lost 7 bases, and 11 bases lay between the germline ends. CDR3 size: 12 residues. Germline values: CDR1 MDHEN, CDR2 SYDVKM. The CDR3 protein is CASSWDLREQYF. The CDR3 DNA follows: TGTGCCAGCAGTTGGGATTTGCGTGAGCAGTACTTC.

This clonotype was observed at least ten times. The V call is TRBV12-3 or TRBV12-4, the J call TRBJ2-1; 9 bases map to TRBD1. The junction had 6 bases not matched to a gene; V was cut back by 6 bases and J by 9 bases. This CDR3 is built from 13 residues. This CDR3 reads CASRGTGRTEQFF. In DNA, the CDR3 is TGTGCCAGCAGGGGGACAGGGCGCACTGAGCAGTTCTTC.

CDR3 in amino acids: CASSVVQGVTGELFF. CDR3 DNA sequence: TGTGCCAGCAGTGTAGTACAGGGGGTCACCGGGGAGCTGTTTTTT. This chain joins TRBV12-3 or TRBV12-4 and TRBJ2-2; 8 bases fit TRBD1. This CDR3 is built from 15 residues. The V segment lost 5 bases and the J segment 4 bases; nucleotides outside the gene matches: 6.

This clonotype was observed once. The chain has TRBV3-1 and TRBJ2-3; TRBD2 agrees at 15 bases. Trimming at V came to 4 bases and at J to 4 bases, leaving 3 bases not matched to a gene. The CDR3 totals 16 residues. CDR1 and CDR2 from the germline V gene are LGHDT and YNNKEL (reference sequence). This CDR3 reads CASSRGTSGGPDTQYF. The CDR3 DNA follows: TGTGCCAGCAGCCGAGGGACTAGCGGGGGGCCAGATACGCAGTATTTT.

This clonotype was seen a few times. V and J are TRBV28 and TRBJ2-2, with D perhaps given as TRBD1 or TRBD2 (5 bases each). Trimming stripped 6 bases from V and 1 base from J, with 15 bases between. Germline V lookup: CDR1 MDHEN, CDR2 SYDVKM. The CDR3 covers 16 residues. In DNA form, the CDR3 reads TGTGCCAGCAGCCTCCTGGGACGGAAGAACACCGGGGAGCTGTTTTTT. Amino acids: CASSLLGRKNTGELFF.

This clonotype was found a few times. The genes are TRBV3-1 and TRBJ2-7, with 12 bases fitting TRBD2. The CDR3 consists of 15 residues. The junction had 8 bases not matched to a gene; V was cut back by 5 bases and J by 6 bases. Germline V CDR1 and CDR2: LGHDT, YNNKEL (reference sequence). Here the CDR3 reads CASSSRTSGAGEQYF. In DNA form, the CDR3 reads TGTGCCAGCAGCTCAAGGACTAGCGGGGCCGGCGAGCAGTACTTC.

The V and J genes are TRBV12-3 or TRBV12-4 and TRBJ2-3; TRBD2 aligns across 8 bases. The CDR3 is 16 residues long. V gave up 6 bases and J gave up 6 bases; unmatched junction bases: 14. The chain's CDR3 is CASSTGGPGGTDTQYF. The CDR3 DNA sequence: TGTGCCAGCAGCACGGGGGGGCCCGGGGGTACGGATACGCAGTATTTT.

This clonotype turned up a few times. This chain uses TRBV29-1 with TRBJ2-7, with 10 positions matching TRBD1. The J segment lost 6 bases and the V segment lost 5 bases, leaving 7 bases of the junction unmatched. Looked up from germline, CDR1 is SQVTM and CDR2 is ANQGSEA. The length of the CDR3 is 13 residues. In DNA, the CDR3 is TGCAGCGTTAGGGGGGACAGGGGAGTCGAGCAGTACTTC. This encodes CSVRGDRGVEQYF.

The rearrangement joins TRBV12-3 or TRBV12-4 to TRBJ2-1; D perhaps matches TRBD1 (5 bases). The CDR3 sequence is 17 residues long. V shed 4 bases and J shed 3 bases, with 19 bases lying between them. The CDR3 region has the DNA TGTGCCAGCAGTTCCCCCCAGGGTGATGGGTACTACAATGAGCAGTTCTTC. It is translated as CASSSPQGDGYYNEQFF.

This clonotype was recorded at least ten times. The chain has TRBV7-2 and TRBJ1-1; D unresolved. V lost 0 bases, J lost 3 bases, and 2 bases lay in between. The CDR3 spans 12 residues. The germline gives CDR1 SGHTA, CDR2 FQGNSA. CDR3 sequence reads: CASSLAYTEAFF. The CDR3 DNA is TGTGCCAGCAGCTTAGCGTACACTGAAGCTTTCTTT.

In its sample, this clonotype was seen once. CDR3 loop: CASGEWVYEQYF. CDR3 in DNA: TGTGCCAGTGGAGAATGGGTCTACGAGCAGTACTTC. The chain links TRBV7-2 to TRBJ2-7; D is uncertain. The CDR3 is made up of 12 amino acids. V lost 9 bases and J 3 bases, leaving 12 bases between the germline ends. The germline V gene encodes CDR1 SGHTA and CDR2 FQGNSA.

The CDR3 DNA sequence: TGCAGTGCTGGGACTAGCGGGAGGGGTTCCTACGAGCAGTACTTC. Its translation is CSAGTSGRGSYEQYF. V gene TRBV20-1 combines with J gene TRBJ2-7, with 16 bases fitting TRBD2. Trimming took 5 bases from V and 1 from J; bases not matched to a gene: 2. Germline V gives CDR1 DFQATT, CDR2 SNEGSKA (reference sequence). The CDR3 covers 15 residues.

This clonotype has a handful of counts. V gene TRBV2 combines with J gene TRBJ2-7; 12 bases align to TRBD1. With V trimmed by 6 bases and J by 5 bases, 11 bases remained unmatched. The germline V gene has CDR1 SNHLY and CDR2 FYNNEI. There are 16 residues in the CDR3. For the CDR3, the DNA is TGTGCCAGCAGGAGTCGGGACAGGGGGCGTAGGAACGAGCAGTACTTC. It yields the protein CASRSRDRGRRNEQYF. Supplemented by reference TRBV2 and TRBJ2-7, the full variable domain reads EPEVTQTPSHQVTQMGQEVILRCVPISNHLYFYWYRQILGQKVEFLVSFYNNEISEKSEIFDDQFSVERPDGSNFTLKIRSTKLEDSAMYFCASRSRDRGRRNEQYFGPGTRLTVT.

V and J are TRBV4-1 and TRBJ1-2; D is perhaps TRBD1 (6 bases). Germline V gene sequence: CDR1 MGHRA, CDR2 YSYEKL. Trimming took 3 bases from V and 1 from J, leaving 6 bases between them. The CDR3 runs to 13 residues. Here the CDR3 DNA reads TGCGCCAGCAGCCAGGACAGTAACTATGGCTACACCTTC. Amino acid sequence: CASSQDSNYGYTF.

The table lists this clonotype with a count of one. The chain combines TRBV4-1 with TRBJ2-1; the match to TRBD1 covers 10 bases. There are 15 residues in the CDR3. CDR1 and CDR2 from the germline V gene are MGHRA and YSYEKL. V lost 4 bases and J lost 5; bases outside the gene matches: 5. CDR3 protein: CASSLIGTGDNEQFF. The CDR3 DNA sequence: TGCGCCAGCAGCCTAATCGGGACAGGGGACAATGAGCAGTTCTTC.

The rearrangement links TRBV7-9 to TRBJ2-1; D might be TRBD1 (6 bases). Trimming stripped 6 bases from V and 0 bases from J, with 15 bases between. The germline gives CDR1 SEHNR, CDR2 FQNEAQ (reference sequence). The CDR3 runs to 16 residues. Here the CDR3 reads CASSPRQASSYNEQFF. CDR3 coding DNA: TGTGCCAGCAGTCCTAGACAGGCCAGCTCCTACAATGAGCAGTTCTTC.

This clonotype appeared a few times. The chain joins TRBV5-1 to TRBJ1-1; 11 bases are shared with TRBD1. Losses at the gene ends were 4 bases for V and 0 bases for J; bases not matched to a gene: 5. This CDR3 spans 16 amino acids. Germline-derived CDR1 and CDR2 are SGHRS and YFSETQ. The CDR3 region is CASSNGQGALNTEAFF. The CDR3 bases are TGCGCCAGCAGCAACGGACAGGGGGCTCTGAACACTGAAGCTTTCTTT.

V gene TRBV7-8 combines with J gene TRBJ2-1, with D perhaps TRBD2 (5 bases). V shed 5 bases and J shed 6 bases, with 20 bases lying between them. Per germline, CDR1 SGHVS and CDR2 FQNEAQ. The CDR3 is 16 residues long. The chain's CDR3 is CASSLPASPSLNEQFF. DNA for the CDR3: TGTGCCAGCAGCCTCCCGGCTAGCCCGAGTCTCAATGAGCAGTTCTTC.